A single sample is the source of the 21 T cell receptor beta chains below, sequenced in a study of T cell responses to AZD1222 COVID-19 vaccine. Repertoires were generated with immunoSEQ multiplex PCR, while TCRdb's copy carries only in-frame clones and drops some. Of approximately 110,000 clones listed, 86% are singletons. This sample comprised peripheral blood, obtained on day 0 of AZD1222 vaccination. Receptors were obtained from an adult in good health.

V usage is TRBV10-3 and J usage is TRBJ2-1; TRBD1 matches 8 bases. Germline V CDR1 and CDR2: ENHRY, SYGVKD. There are 13 residues in the CDR3. After removal of 3 bases from V and 15 bases from J, the junction contained 10 bases not matched to a gene. CDR3 DNA sequence: TGTGCCATCAGTGATATAGGACAGGGTATCGGGTTCTTC. Translation: CAISDIGQGIGFF.

The rearrangement links TRBV7-9 to TRBJ2-3, with D uncertain. Germline V gene sequence: CDR1 SEHNR, CDR2 FQNEAQ (reference sequence). The CDR3 extends over 12 amino acids. V was trimmed by 2 bases and J by 4 bases, leaving 4 bases between them. CDR3 protein: CASSLIPDTQYF. Here the CDR3 DNA reads TGTGCCAGCAGCTTAATCCCAGATACGCAGTATTTT.

The J gene is TRBJ1-5, the V gene TRBV27; no definite D call. Deletions cut 2 bases from V and 6 bases from J, with 11 bases between. This CDR3 has 14 residues. Germline values: CDR1 MNHEY, CDR2 SMNVEV (reference sequence). The CDR3 DNA is TGTGCCAGCAGTTTACCCCGGGTGGTTCAGCCCCAGCATTTT. This translates into CASSLPRVVQPQHF.

As to this clone: This sample also contains other DNA sequences that code for the same CDR3. The CDR3 here is CASSPGQDTEAFF. CDR3 nucleotide sequence: TGTGCCAGCTCACCAGGGCAGGACACTGAAGCTTTCTTT. V gene TRBV18 combines with J gene TRBJ1-1; D gene ambiguous. Germline V gene data show CDR1 as KGHSH and CDR2 as LQKENI. V lost 2 bases, J lost 3 bases, and 7 bases lay in between. The CDR3 loop spans 13 amino acids.

This rearrangement joins TRBV29-1 to TRBJ2-5; 8 bases fit TRBD2. Germline V gives CDR1 SQVTM, CDR2 ANQGSEA. The CDR3 runs to 12 residues. The J segment lost 5 bases and the V segment lost 4 bases, leaving 3 bases of the junction unmatched. The CDR3, as DNA: TGCAGCGTTGGTCTAGCGGGTGAGACCCAGTACTTC. Translated, it gives CSVGLAGETQYF.

This clone was detected only once. The chain employs TRBV12-3 or TRBV12-4 and TRBJ1-5; possibly TRBD1 for D (5 bases). CDR3 length: 13 amino acids. V lost 7 bases, J lost 1 base, and 8 bases lay in between. The CDR3 protein is CASTGGSNQPQHF. In DNA form, the CDR3 reads TGTGCCAGCACCGGGGGGAGCAATCAGCCCCAGCATTTT.

This clone came up a few times. The J gene is TRBJ2-1, the V gene TRBV6-5; D is unresolved. The V gene lost 7 bases and the J gene lost 0 bases, with 7 bases spanning the gap. This CDR3 contains 13 residues. In germline, CDR1 is MNHEY, CDR2 SVGAGI. The CDR3 DNA is TGTGCCAGCAAACAGAGCTCCTACAATGAGCAGTTCTTC. Encoded protein: CASKQSSYNEQFF.

J is TRBJ2-7 and V is TRBV13, with D tentatively TRBD2 (6 bases). V was trimmed by 5 bases and J by 7 bases, leaving 15 bases between them. This CDR3 spans 13 amino acids. Germline V lookup: CDR1 PRHDT, CDR2 FYEKMQ (reference sequence). The CDR3 region has the DNA TGTGCCAGCAGCCTTACTAGGGCGGGGGAGCAGTACTTC. It codes for CASSLTRAGEQYF. Based on the CDR3 plus reference TRBV13 and TRBJ2-7, the full variable domain is AAGVIQSPRHLIKEKRETATLKCYPIPRHDTVYWYQQGPGQDPQFLISFYEKMQSDKGSIPDRFSAQQFSDYHSELNMSSLELGDSALYFCASSLTRAGEQYFGPGTRLTVT.

V gene TRBV13 combines with J gene TRBJ2-1; 13 nucleotides line up with TRBD2. The CDR3 has 17 amino acids. V lost 2 bases to trimming and J lost 4 bases; unmatched junction nucleotides: 5. Germline values: CDR1 PRHDT, CDR2 FYEKMQ (reference sequence). In nucleotides, the CDR3 is TGTGCCAGCAGCTTAAAGGGACTAGCGGGGACGTACAATGAGCAGTTCTTC. Translation: CASSLKGLAGTYNEQFF. The whole variable domain, remainder taken from reference TRBV13 and TRBJ2-1, is AAGVIQSPRHLIKEKRETATLKCYPIPRHDTVYWYQQGPGQDPQFLISFYEKMQSDKGSIPDRFSAQQFSDYHSELNMSSLELGDSALYFCASSLKGLAGTYNEQFFGPGTRLTVL.

V is TRBV19 and J is TRBJ1-1; D may be TRBD1 (6 bases). With 3 bases removed from V and 0 bases from J, the gap between germline ends came to 11 bases. The CDR3 is made up of 15 amino acids. Germline V CDR1 and CDR2: LNHDA, SQIVND (reference sequence). DNA for the CDR3: TGTGCCAGTAGTATGGGGGGGGCTGTGAACACTGAAGCTTTCTTT. Its protein is CASSMGGAVNTEAFF.

V is TRBV5-4 and J is TRBJ2-7, with 9 bases that match TRBD2. Trimming took 4 bases from V and 0 from J; bases not matched to a gene: 8. Per the germline V gene, CDR1 is SGHNT and CDR2 is YYREEE (reference sequence). The CDR3 is 16 amino acids. The CDR3 DNA reads as TGTGCCAGCAGCGATGGACTAGCGCGGAGCTCCTACGAGCAGTACTTC. It yields the protein CASSDGLARSSYEQYF.

This clone has a single count. V usage is TRBV6-2 or TRBV6-3 and J usage is TRBJ2-2; possibly TRBD1 for D (5 bases). This CDR3 is built from 16 residues. Germline CDR1 is MNHEY and CDR2 is SVGEGT. V gave up 5 bases and J gave up 4 bases, with 17 bases separating them. The CDR3 here is CASSHRQPHGTGELFF. The CDR3 nucleotides are TGTGCCAGCAGTCACCGACAGCCGCACGGCACCGGGGAGCTGTTTTTT.

The chain uses TRBV6-5 and TRBJ2-1; 9 nucleotides agree with TRBD2. Germline CDR1 reads MNHEY; CDR2 reads SVGAGI. With 11 bases clipped from V and 4 bases from J, the junction kept 6 bases outside the gene matches. CDR3 length: 13 amino acids. The CDR3 loop reads CASAGGSYNEQFF. For the CDR3, the DNA is TGTGCCTCCGCGGGGGGGTCGTACAATGAGCAGTTCTTC.

V gene TRBV30 combines with J gene TRBJ1-2, with a tentative D call TRBD1 (6 bases). The CDR3 consists of 15 residues. Between the trimmed V and J ends, which lost 4 bases and 3 bases, there was a span of 18 bases. Germline CDR1 reads GTSNPN; CDR2 reads SVGIG (reference sequence). CDR3 DNA: TGTGCCTGGACCATAATCAGGGGTGCGGACTATGGCTACACCTTC. As protein: CAWTIIRGADYGYTF.

This chain connects TRBV11-3 to TRBJ2-5, with a tentative D call TRBD1 (5 bases). The CDR3 covers 14 residues. Germline assignment: CDR1 SGHNT and CDR2 YENEEA. V lost 0 bases and J 5 bases, leaving 10 bases between the germline ends. As DNA, the CDR3 is TGTGCCAGCAGCTTAGAGAGCAGGGCGGAGACCCAGTACTTC. It yields the protein CASSLESRAETQYF.

This rearrangement joins TRBV7-2 to TRBJ2-1; no clear D. Germline V gene lookup returns CDR1 SGHTA and CDR2 FQGNSA. The CDR3 is made up of 12 amino acids. V lost 5 bases and J lost 7, with 9 bases in between. DNA for the CDR3: TGTGCCAGCAGCCTGACACGTAATGAGCAGTTCTTC. It is translated as CASSLTRNEQFF.

The rearrangement uses TRBV19 and TRBJ1-5; D gene unclear. The germline V and J ends were trimmed by 7 bases and 5 bases, with 9 bases remaining between them. The CDR3 totals 12 residues. Germline CDR1 LNHDA, CDR2 SQIVND (reference sequence). For the CDR3, the DNA is TGTGCCAGTAACGCAGACCATCAGCCCCAGCATTTT. This translates into CASNADHQPQHF.

The chain recombines TRBV11-2 with TRBJ1-6; D ambiguous. V was pared by 4 bases and J by 3 bases, with 4 bases between. Germline lookup yields CDR1 SGHAT and CDR2 FQNNGV. There are 13 residues in the CDR3. The CDR3 spells CASSSLYNSPLHF. The CDR3 DNA follows: TGTGCCAGCAGCTCCCTCTATAATTCACCCCTCCACTTT.

In its sample, this clone was seen once. The chain employs TRBV10-3 and TRBJ2-7; D uncertain. In germline, CDR1 is ENHRY, CDR2 SYGVKD. The CDR3 runs to 15 residues. Trimming stripped 2 bases from V and 7 bases from J, with 18 bases between. The DNA of the CDR3 is TGTGCCATCAGTGAGCCAGGAGCCCCCCTGGTAGAGCAGTACTTC. Translated: CAISEPGAPLVEQYF.

This clone came up once. The rearrangement joins TRBV6-5 to TRBJ1-4, with D perhaps matching TRBD1 (5 bases). From germline, CDR1 is MNHEY and CDR2 SVGAGI. The V end was cut by 7 bases, the J end by 5 bases, with 11 bases between. The length of the CDR3 is 13 residues. The CDR3 DNA follows: TGTGCCAGCACGGACCGGGGCAATGAAAAACTGTTTTTT. It yields the protein CASTDRGNEKLFF.

This chain uses TRBV4-1 with TRBJ2-1; 7 bases agree with TRBD2. CDR1 is MGHRA, CDR2 YSYEKL, per germline. This CDR3 is 17 amino acids long. The V gene end was trimmed by 0 bases and the J gene end by 0 bases; junction bases not matched to a gene: 5. The CDR3 spells CASSQELASSSYNEQFF. The CDR3 DNA is TGCGCCAGCAGCCAAGAACTAGCGTCGAGCTCCTACAATGAGCAGTTCTTC.